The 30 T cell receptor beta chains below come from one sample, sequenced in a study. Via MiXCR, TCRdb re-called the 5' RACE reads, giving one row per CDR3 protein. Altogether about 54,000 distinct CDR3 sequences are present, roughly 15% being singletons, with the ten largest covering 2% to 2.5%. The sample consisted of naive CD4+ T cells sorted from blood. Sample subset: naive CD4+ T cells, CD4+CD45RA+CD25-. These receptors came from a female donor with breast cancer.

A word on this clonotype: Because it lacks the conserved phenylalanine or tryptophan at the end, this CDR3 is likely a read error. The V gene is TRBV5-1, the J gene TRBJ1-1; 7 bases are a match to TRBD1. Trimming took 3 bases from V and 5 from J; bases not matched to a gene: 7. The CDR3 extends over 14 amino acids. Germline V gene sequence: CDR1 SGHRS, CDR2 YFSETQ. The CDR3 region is CASSSTGARTEAFL. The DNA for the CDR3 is TGCGCCAGCAGCTCCACAGGGGCCCGGACTGAAGCTTTCTTG.

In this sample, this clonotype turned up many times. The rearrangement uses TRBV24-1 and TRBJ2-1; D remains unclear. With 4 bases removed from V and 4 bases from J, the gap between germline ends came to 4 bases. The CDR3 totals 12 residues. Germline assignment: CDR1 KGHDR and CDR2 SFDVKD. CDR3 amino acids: CATSDTYNEQFF. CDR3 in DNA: TGTGCCACCAGTGACACATACAATGAGCAGTTCTTC.

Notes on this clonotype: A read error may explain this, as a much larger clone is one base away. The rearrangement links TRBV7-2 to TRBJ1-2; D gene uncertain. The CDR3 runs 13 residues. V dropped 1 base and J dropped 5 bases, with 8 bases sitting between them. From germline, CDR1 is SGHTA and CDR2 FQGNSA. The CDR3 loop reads CASSLEAKYGYTF. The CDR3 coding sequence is TGTGCCAGCAGCTTAGAGGCGAAGTATGGCTACACCTTC.

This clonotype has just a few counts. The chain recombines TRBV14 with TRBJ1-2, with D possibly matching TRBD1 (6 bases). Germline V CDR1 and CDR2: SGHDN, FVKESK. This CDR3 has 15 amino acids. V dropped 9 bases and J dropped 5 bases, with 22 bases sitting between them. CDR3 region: CARDRSLKDPYGYTF. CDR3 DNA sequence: TGTGCCAGAGACAGGAGTCTAAAAGACCCGTATGGCTACACCTTC. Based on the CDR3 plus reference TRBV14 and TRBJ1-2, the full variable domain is EAGVTQFPSHSVIEKGQTVTLRCDPISGHDNLYWYRRVMGKEIKFLLHFVKESKQDESGMPNNRFLAERTGGTYSTLKVQPAELEDSGVYFCARDRSLKDPYGYTFGSGTRLTVV.

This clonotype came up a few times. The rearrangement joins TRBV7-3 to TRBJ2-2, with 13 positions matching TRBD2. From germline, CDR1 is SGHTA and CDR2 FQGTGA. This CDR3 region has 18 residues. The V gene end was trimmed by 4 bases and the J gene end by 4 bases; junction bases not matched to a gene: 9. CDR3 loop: CASSSGTSGTRGTGELFF. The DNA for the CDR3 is TGTGCCAGCAGCTCCGGGACTAGCGGGACCCGGGGCACCGGGGAGCTGTTTTTT.

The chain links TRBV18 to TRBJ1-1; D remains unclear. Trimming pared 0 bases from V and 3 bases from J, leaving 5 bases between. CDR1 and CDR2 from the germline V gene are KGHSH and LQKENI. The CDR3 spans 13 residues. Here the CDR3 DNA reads TGTGCCAGCTCACCACCGAGTTACACTGAAGCTTTCTTT. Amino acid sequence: CASSPPSYTEAFF.

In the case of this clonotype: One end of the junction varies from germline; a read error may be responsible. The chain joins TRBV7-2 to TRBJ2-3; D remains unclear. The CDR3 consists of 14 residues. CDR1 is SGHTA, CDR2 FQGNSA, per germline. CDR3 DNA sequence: TGTGCCAGCAGCTTAGGCGGTCGTTCAGATTCGCAGTATTTT. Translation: CASSLGGRSDSQYF.

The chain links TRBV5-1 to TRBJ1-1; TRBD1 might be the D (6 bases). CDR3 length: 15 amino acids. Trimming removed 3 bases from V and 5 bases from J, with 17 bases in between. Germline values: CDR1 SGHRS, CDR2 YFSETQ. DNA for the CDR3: TGCGCCAGCAGCTCCACGACAGGCGGAGTAACTGAAGCTTTCTTT. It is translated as CASSSTTGGVTEAFF.

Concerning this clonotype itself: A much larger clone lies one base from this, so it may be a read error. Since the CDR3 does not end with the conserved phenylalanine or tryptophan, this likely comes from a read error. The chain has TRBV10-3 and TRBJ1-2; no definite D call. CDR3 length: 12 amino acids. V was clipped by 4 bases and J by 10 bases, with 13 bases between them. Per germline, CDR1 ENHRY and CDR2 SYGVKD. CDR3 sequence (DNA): TGTGCCATCAGTGGTCGTGGAATCTACTACACCTGC. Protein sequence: CAISGRGIYYTC.

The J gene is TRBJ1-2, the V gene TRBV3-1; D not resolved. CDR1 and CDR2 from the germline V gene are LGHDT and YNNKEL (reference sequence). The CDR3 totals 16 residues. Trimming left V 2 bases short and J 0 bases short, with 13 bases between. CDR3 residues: CASSQRITQTNYGYTF. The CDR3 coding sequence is TGTGCCAGCAGCCAAAGAATAACGCAGACTAACTATGGCTACACCTTC.

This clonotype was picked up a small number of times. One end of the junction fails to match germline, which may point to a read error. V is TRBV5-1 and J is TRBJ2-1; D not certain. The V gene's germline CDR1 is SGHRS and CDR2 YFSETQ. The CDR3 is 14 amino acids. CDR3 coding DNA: TGCGCCAGCAGCTCTCTACCGTACTACAATGAGCGGTTCTTC. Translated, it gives CASSSLPYYNERFF.

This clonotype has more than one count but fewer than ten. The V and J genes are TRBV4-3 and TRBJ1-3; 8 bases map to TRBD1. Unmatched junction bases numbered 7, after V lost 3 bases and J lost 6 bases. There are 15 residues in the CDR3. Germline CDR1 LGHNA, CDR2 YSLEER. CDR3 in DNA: TGCGCCAGCAGCCACCAGACAGGGGCGGAAAACACCATATATTTT. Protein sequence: CASSHQTGAENTIYF.

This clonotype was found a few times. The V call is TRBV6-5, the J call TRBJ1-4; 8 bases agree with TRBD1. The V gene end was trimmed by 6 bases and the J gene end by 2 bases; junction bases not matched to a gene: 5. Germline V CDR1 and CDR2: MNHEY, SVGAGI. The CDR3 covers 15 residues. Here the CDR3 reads CASSTRTGTNEKLFF. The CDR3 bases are TGTGCCAGCAGCACCCGGACAGGGACTAATGAAAAACTGTTTTTT.

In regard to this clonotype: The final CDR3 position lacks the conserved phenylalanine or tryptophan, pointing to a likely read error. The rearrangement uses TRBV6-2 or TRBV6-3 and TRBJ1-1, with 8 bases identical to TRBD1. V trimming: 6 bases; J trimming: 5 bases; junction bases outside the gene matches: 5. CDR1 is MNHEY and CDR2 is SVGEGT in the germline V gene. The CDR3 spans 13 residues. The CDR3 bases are TGTGCCAGCAGGGGACAGGCGGTAACTGAAGCTTTCTTG. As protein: CASRGQAVTEAFL.

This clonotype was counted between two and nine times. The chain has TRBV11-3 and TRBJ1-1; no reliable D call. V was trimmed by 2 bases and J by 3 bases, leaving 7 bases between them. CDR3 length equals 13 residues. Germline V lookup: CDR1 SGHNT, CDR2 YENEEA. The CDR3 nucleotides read TGTGCCAGCAGCTTATTTTCGGACACTGAAGCTTTCTTT. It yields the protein CASSLFSDTEAFF.

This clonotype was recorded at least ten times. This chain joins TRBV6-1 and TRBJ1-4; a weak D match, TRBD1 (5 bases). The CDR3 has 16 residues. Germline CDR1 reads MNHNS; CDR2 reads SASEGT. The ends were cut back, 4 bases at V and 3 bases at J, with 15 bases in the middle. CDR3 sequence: CASSGLTVASNEKLFF. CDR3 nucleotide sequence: TGTGCCAGCAGTGGCCTGACAGTAGCTTCTAATGAAAAACTGTTTTTT.

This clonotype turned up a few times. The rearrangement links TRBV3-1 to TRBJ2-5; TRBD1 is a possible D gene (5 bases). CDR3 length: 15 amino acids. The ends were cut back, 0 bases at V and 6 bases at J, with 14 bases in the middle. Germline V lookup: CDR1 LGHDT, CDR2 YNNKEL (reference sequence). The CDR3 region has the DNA TGTGCCAGCAGCCAAGATACAGGCCCTCGGCAGACCCAGTACTTC. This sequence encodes CASSQDTGPRQTQYF.

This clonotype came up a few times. The DNA of the CDR3 is TGTGCCAGCGGACCCAGTCTGGGCTACACCTTC. Translated, it gives CASGPSLGYTF. The V and J genes are TRBV28 and TRBJ1-2, with D unresolved. With 8 bases removed from V and 8 bases from J, the gap between germline ends came to 12 bases. Germline loops: CDR1 MDHEN, CDR2 SYDVKM. This CDR3 contains 11 residues.

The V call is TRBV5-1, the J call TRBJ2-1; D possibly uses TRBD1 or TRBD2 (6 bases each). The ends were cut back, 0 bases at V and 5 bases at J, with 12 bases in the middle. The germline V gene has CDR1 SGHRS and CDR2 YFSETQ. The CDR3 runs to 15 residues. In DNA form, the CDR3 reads TGCGCCAGCAGCTTGGGTAAGGGGGGCCACAATGAGCAGTTCTTC. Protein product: CASSLGKGGHNEQFF. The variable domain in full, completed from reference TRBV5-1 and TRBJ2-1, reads KAGVTQTPRYLIKTRGQQVTLSCSPISGHRSVSWYQQTPGQGLQFLFEYFSETQRNKGNFPGRFSGRQFSNSRSEMNVSTLELGDSALYLCASSLGKGGHNEQFFGPGTRLTVL.

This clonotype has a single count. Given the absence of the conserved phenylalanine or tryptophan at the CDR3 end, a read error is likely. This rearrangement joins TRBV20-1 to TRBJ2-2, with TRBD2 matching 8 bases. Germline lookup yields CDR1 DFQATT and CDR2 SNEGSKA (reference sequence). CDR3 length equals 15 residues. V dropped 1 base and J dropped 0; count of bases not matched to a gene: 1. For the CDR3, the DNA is TGCAGTGCTAGAGTAGCGGGGTCGAACACCGGGGAGCTGTTTTCT. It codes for CSARVAGSNTGELFS.

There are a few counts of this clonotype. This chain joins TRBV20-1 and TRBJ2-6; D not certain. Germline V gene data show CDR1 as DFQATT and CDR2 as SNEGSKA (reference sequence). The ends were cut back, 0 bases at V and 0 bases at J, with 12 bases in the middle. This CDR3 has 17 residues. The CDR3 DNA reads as TGCAGTGCTAGAGATCTCGGCAGGAGCTCTGGGGCCAACGTCCTGACTTTC. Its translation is CSARDLGRSSGANVLTF.

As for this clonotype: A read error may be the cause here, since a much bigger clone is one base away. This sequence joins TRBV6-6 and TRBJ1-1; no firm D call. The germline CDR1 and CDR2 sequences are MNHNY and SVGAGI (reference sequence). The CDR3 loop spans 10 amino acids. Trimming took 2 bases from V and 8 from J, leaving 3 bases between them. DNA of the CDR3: TGTGCCAGCAGTTACAGGGAAGCTTTCTTT. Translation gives CASSYREAFF.

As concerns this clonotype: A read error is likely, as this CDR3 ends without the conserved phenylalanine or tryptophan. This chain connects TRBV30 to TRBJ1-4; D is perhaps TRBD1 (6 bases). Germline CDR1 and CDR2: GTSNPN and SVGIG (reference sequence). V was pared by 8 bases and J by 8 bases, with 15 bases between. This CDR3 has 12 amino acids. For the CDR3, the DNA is TGTGCCGGCGGGCATGACAGGGAAAAACTGTTTTTA. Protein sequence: CAGGHDREKLFL.

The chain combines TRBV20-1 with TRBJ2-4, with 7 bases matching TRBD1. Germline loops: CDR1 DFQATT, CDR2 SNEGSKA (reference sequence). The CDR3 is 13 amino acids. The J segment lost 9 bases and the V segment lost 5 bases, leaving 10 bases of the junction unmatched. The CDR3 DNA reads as TGCAGTGCTCATCACAGGGGCTTGGGCATTCAGTACTTC. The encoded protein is CSAHHRGLGIQYF.

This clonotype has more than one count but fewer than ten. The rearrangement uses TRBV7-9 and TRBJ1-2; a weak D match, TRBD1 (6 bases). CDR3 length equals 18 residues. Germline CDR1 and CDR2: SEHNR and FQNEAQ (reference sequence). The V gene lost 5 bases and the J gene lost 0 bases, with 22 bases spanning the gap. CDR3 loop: CASSRPAVGTQANYGYTF. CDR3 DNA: TGTGCCAGCAGCCGACCGGCAGTTGGGACACAAGCTAACTATGGCTACACCTTC.

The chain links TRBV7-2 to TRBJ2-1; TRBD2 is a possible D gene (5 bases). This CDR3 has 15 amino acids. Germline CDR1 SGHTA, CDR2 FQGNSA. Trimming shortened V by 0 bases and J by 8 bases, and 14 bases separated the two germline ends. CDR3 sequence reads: CASSLAGVTYDEQFF. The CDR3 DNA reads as TGTGCCAGCAGCTTAGCGGGAGTAACATACGATGAGCAGTTCTTC.

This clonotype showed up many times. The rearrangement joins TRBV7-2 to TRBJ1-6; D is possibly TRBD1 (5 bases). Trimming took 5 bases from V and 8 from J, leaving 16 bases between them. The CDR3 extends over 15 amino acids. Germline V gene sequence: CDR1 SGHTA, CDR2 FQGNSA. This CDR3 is CASSKGSRADSPLHF. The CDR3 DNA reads TGTGCCAGCAGCAAGGGGTCTAGGGCGGATTCACCCCTCCACTTT.

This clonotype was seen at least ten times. The CDR3 DNA reads as TGCGCCGGGTCTCCTGGTGAAAAACTGTTTTTT. Its protein is CAGSPGEKLFF. The V call is TRBV29-1, the J call TRBJ1-4; D not certain. The V gene's germline CDR1 is SQVTM and CDR2 ANQGSEA. The CDR3 length is 11 residues.

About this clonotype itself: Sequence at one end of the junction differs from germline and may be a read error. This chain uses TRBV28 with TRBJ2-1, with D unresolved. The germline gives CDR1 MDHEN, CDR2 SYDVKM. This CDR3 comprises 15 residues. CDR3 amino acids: CASGLNPNSYNEQFF. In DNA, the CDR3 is TGTGCCAGCGGTTTAAATCCTAACTCCTACAATGAGCAGTTCTTC.

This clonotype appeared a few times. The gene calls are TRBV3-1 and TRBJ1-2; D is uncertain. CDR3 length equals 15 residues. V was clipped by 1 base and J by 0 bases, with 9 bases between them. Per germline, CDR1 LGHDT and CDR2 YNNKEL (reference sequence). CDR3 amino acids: CASSQGSGANYGYTF. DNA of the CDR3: TGTGCCAGCAGCCAAGGAAGCGGGGCTAACTATGGCTACACCTTC.